The clone carrying this T cell receptor beta chain showed up just a few times. The antigen remains undetermined. PCR was performed using 60 Vbeta and 13 Jbeta primers. The data were produced by immunoSEQ multiplex PCR, yet TCRdb's version contains in-frame clones alone and is incomplete. The sample includes about 130,000 clones, approximately 79% of them seen just once. This entry is derived from a study of cytomegalovirus exposure and HLA in healthy donors. Notes on the study in general: In a later analysis, DRB1 alleles had the most associated TCRs; HLA-C alleles the fewest.

V was trimmed by 0 bases and J by 7 bases, leaving 7 bases between them. Germline V CDR1 and CDR2: SGDLS, YYNGEE. This CDR3 spans 12 amino acids. The sequenced material came from PBMCs. The TCR was taken from a man younger than 35 in good health and CMV-seropositive. The V and J genes are TRBV9 and TRBJ1-2, with D uncertain. In DNA, the CDR3 is TGTGCCAGCAGCGTAGCTATATCTGGCTACACCTTC. It codes for CASSVAISGYTF.